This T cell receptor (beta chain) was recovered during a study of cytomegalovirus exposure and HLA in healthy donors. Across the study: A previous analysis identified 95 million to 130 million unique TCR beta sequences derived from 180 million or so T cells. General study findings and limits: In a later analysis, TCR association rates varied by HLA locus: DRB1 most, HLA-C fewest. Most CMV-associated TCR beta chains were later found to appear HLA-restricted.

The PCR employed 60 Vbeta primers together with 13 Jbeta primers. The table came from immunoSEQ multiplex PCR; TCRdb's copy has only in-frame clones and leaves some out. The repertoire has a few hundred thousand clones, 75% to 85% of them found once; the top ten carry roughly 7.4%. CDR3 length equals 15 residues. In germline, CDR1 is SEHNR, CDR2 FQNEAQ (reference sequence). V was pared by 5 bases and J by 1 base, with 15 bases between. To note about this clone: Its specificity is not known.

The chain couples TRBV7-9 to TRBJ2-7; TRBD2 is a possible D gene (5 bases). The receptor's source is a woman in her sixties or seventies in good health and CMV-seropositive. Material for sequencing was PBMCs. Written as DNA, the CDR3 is TGTGCCAGCAGCATCTTGATCGGAGGATCCTACGAGCAGTACTTC. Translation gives CASSILIGGSYEQYF.